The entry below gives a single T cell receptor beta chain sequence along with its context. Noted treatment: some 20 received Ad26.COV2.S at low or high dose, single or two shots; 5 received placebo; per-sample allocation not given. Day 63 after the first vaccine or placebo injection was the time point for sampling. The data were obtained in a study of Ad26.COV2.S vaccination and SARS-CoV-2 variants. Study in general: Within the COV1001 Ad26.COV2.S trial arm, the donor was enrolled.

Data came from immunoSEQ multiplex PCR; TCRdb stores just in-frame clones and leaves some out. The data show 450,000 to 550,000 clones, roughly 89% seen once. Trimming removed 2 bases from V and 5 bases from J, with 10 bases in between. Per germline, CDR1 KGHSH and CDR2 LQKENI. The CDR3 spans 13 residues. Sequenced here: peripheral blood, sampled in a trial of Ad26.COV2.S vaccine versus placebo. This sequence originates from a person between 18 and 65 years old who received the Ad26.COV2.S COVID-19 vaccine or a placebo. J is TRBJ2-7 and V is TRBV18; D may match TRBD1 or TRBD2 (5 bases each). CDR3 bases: TGTGCCAGCTCACCAGGGGGAGAACACGAGCAGTACGTC. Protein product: CASSPGGEHEQYV.